This paragraph reports one T cell receptor beta chain. Its antigen is currently unknown. The table came from immunoSEQ multiplex PCR; TCRdb's copy has only in-frame clones and leaves some out. The table shows roughly 69,000 clones, with 84% occurring only once. The sample originates from a study of OX40 agonist ivuxolimab in advanced cancers. Study-level information: The patients received agonistic anti-OX40 (CD134) antibody ivuxolimab.

The CDR3 loop spans 17 amino acids. V lost 1 base to trimming and J lost 2 bases; unmatched junction nucleotides: 6. Germline CDR1 reads SGHNT; CDR2 reads YENEEA. Study-level points and caveats: Among T cells, CD8+ cells averaged more expanded clones than CD4+ cells.

Specimen: CD4+ or CD8+ T cells sorted from blood, collected in a trial of the OX40 agonist ivuxolimab. The TCR was taken from an adult with an advanced solid tumor such as melanoma, head and neck, liver or kidney cancer. The chain joins TRBV11-3 to TRBJ2-3; 10 bases are a match to TRBD1. The CDR3 spells CASSLGSGTGVTDTQYF. In nucleotides, the CDR3 is TGTGCCAGCAGCTTAGGGTCCGGGACAGGGGTCACAGATACGCAGTATTTT.